Listed here is a single T cell receptor beta chain. Its antigen remains unidentified. The CDR3 sequence is 15 residues long. The V gene's germline CDR1 is MNHEY and CDR2 SVGAGI. The V gene end was trimmed by 2 bases and the J gene end by 5 bases; junction bases not matched to a gene: 7. TCRdb reanalysed the RT-PCR reads using MiXCR and keeps one entry per CDR3 protein. The profile shows hundreds of thousands of distinct CDR3 sequences, approximately 18% of them singletons. The data were taken from a study of response to subunit inactivated influenza vaccine. General study results and limits: Seasonal influenza vaccination, on each occasion, was suggested by the authors to recruit few new T cells.

The V call is TRBV6-5, the J call TRBJ2-5, with 8 positions matching TRBD2. The material was PBMCs from blood, obtained about 5 days after vaccination. This TCR was recovered from a man aged 50 to 59 who received an inactivated influenza vaccine. The CDR3 reads CASSYGSGGGETQYF. In DNA form, the CDR3 reads TGTGCCAGCAGTTACGGCAGCGGGGGCGGCGAGACCCAGTACTTC.